A single sample is the source of the 9 T cell receptor beta chains below, sequenced in a study of blood T cell repertoires in COVID-19. Only in-frame clones appear in the TCRdb table, and some are missing; sequencing was by immunoSEQ multiplex PCR. The sample gives about 250,000 clones, approximately 90% of which show up once; roughly 3% is in the top ten. The sample comprised peripheral blood. Receptors originate from a man aged 18 to 30 with active or convalescent COVID-19.

This chain joins TRBV7-2 and TRBJ2-3, with D tentatively TRBD2 (6 bases). The CDR3 has 16 residues. V lost 5 bases and J lost 0, with 15 bases in between. CDR1 SGHTA and CDR2 FQGNSA come from the germline V gene. CDR3 protein: CASSEGWRDSTDTQYF. The DNA for the CDR3 is TGTGCCAGCAGCGAGGGTTGGAGGGATAGCACAGATACGCAGTATTTT.

The chain links TRBV3-1 (or the pseudogene TRBV3-2) to TRBJ1-1; D possibly corresponds to TRBD1 (5 bases). Germline CDR1 and CDR2: LGHDT and YNNKEL (reference sequence). Trimming cost V 5 bases and J 4 bases, with 17 bases left between them. This CDR3 has 15 amino acids. The CDR3 region has the DNA TGTGCCAGCAGCGGCTGGGGGGGTTCGGTCACTGAAGCTTTCTTT. Amino acid sequence: CASSGWGGSVTEAFF.

V usage is TRBV28 and J usage is TRBJ1-2; no clear D gene. The CDR3 length is 11 residues. Germline loops: CDR1 MDHEN, CDR2 SYDVKM. Trimming shortened V by 1 base and J by 10 bases, and 7 bases separated the two germline ends. In nucleotides, the CDR3 is TGTGCCAGCAGTTTATCGGTCAACTACACCTTC. It encodes CASSLSVNYTF.

V and J are TRBV11-1 and TRBJ1-2; D might be TRBD1 (5 bases). The CDR3 covers 15 residues. Germline CDR1 is SGHAT and CDR2 is FQDESV (reference sequence). V dropped 3 bases and J dropped 0 bases, with 11 bases sitting between them. This CDR3 is CASSFTGNSNYGYTF. DNA for the CDR3: TGTGCCAGCAGCTTCACAGGCAATTCTAACTATGGCTACACCTTC.

The chain couples TRBV10-3 to TRBJ2-1, with 13 bases identical to TRBD2. Germline V lookup: CDR1 ENHRY, CDR2 SYGVKD. V gave up 6 bases and J gave up 8 bases; unmatched junction bases: 10. The CDR3 spans 16 residues. Here the CDR3 reads CAISTSGGAGLYEQFF. The CDR3 bases are TGTGCCATCAGCACTAGCGGGGGGGCCGGTCTATATGAGCAGTTCTTC.

J is TRBJ1-2 and V is TRBV30, with 8 bases fitting TRBD1. Germline V gene sequence: CDR1 GTSNPN, CDR2 SVGIG (reference sequence). The CDR3 has 13 amino acids. The V gene end was trimmed by 0 bases and the J gene end by 8 bases; junction bases not matched to a gene: 5. CDR3 region: CAWSVGRTGGYTF. CDR3 nucleotides: TGTGCCTGGAGTGTAGGCCGGACAGGGGGCTACACCTTC.

The genes are TRBV9 and TRBJ2-1; possible D gene TRBD1, 5 bases. The CDR3 has 12 residues. Germline lookup yields CDR1 SGDLS and CDR2 YYNGEE. The germline V and J ends were trimmed by 0 bases and 15 bases, with 13 bases remaining between them. CDR3 amino acids: CASSVATEDLFF. In DNA, the CDR3 is TGTGCCAGCAGCGTAGCGACAGAGGACCTGTTCTTC.

CDR3 in amino acids: CASSIEGHHQYSNQPQHF. The CDR3 DNA follows: TGTGCCAGTAGTATAGAGGGGCACCACCAGTATAGCAATCAGCCCCAGCATTTT. The chain couples TRBV19 to TRBJ1-5, with D possibly TRBD1 on 5 matching bases. This CDR3 has 18 amino acids. The V gene lost 0 bases and the J gene lost 0 bases, with 15 bases spanning the gap. Germline V gives CDR1 LNHDA, CDR2 SQIVND (reference sequence).

The V and J genes are TRBV20-1 and TRBJ2-7, with a weak D call TRBD2 (6 bases). V was cut by 3 bases and J by 3 bases, with 6 bases left in between. The CDR3 is 11 amino acids. Germline lookup yields CDR1 DFQATT and CDR2 SNEGSKA (reference sequence). This chain's CDR3 is CSARGGYEQYF. CDR3 DNA: TGCAGTGCTAGGGGGGGCTACGAGCAGTACTTC.